The clone carrying this T cell receptor beta chain was detected a few times. The sample originates from a study of blood T cell repertoires in COVID-19. Overall study: PBMCs, B-cell-depleted T cells, or T cells were the source of the cDNA or gDNA that made up the material.

Trimming pared 0 bases from V and 4 bases from J, leaving 7 bases between. The CDR3 length is 14 residues. Germline values: CDR1 SGHDN, CDR2 FVKESK. In the original workflow: Reference gene primer amplification yielded estimated nucleated cell counts. Clones were read by immunoSEQ multiplex PCR, and TCRdb kept only the in-frame ones, dropping some. From that table come the V and J calls and clone size; the DNA was used to work out D and trimming. The sample consists of 110,000 to 150,000 clones, approximately 90% of them appearing once. The specimen sequenced was peripheral blood. The receptor was derived from a woman aged 55-70 years with active COVID-19. The chain recombines TRBV14 with TRBJ2-1; no clear D. The CDR3 DNA follows: TGTGCCAGCAGCCAAGATTCCAGATACAATGAGCAGTTCTTC. Protein sequence: CASSQDSRYNEQFF.